The clone carrying this T cell receptor (beta chain) was seen a handful of times. Its specificity is unknown. Everyone who donated was a healthy bone marrow donor. The data stem from a study of cytomegalovirus exposure and HLA in healthy donors. Study findings and constraints: Despite most TCR sequences being rare, some public TCRs occurred in many donors. Listed as cytomegalovirus-associated were 170 or so TCR beta chains.

The J segment lost 3 bases and the V segment lost 1 base, leaving 0 bases of the junction unmatched. Germline V gene sequence: CDR1 LGHNA, CDR2 YNFKEQ. The CDR3 sequence is 14 residues long. This PCR relied on a set of 60 Vbeta primers and 13 Jbeta primers. Method: immunoSEQ multiplex PCR; TCRdb's copy keeps in-frame clones and lacks some. The profile shows 150,000 to 200,000 clones, roughly 70% of them singletons. The source material was PBMCs. The receptor's source is a woman in her thirties in good health and CMV-seronegative. V and J are TRBV4-2 and TRBJ2-5; 9 bases are shared with TRBD2. The CDR3 sequence is CASSQGGGEETQYF. The DNA of the CDR3 is TGTGCCAGCAGCCAAGGCGGGGGGGAAGAGACCCAGTACTTC.